The next 26 T cell receptor beta chains were all read from a single sample in a study of T cells in women clearing cervical HPV infection. Generated by immunoSEQ multiplex PCR, the TCRdb table keeps only in-frame clones and is missing some. The sample holds roughly 48,000 clones. Sequencing input: blood buffy coat. The receptor set was obtained from a woman aged 18 to 75 with a cervical HPV16 infection that either progressed to CIN3+ or cleared (not recorded which).

Concerning this clone itself: The read finishes 3 residues shy of the CDR3 end, and the germline J gene is used to complete it. The rearrangement joins TRBV4-2 to TRBJ2-5; TRBD1 might be the D (5 bases). V lost 4 bases, J lost 2 bases, and 14 bases lay in between. This CDR3 has 15 residues. Germline lookup yields CDR1 LGHNA and CDR2 YNFKEQ. The CDR3 spells CASSRLQGWQETQYF. Incomplete CDR3 DNA: TGTGCCAGCAGCCGACTCCAGGGATGGCAAGAGACC.

On this clone: The read terminates 3 residues ahead of where the CDR3 ends, so the germline J gene completes it. The chain carries TRBV20-1 and TRBJ1-2; D gene unclear. Looked up from germline, CDR1 is DFQATT and CDR2 is SNEGSKA (reference sequence). V lost 7 bases to trimming and J lost 2 bases, with 11 bases between them. There are 12 residues in the CDR3. The DNA read from the CDR3 is TGCAGTGACGCGGGATTCAACTATGGC. The encoded protein is CSDAGFNYG. The entire CDR3 protein is CSDAGFNYGYTF.

On this clone itself: The read terminates 3 residues before the CDR3 end, so the remaining end is supplied by the germline J gene. V and J are TRBV30 and TRBJ1-5; D uncertain. The CDR3 totals 12 residues. Germline values: CDR1 GTSNPN, CDR2 SVGIG (reference sequence). The ends were cut back, 2 bases at V and 5 bases at J, with 7 bases in the middle. The chain's CDR3 is CAWSNGDQPQHF. Incomplete CDR3 DNA: TGTGCCTGGAGTAACGGGGATCAGCCC.

As for this clone: The CDR3 end lies 3 residues beyond the end of the read and is filled in from the germline J gene. The V gene is TRBV5-1, the J gene TRBJ2-3, with no clear D. CDR1 is SGHRS and CDR2 is YFSETQ in the germline V gene. The germline V and J ends were trimmed by 5 bases and 0 bases, with 10 bases remaining between them. The CDR3 is 14 residues long. Incomplete CDR3 DNA: TGCGCCAGCAGTAGGGCACATAGCACAGATACG. Its translation is CASSRAHSTDT. The full CDR3 protein is CASSRAHSTDTQYF.

In the case of this clone: The CDR3 end lies 3 residues beyond the end of the read and is filled in from the germline J gene. The chain combines TRBV19 with TRBJ1-2; the match to TRBD1 covers 8 bases. J was trimmed by 3 bases and V by 5 bases; bases with no gene match: 8. Germline V gene sequence: CDR1 LNHDA, CDR2 SQIVND (reference sequence). The CDR3 spans 15 residues. Partial CDR3 DNA: TGTGCCAGTAGTCCCGGACAGGGAGGTGACTATGGC. Protein sequence: CASSPGQGGDYG. The entire CDR3 sequence reads CASSPGQGGDYGYTF.

CDR3 protein: CASTQNYGYTF. CDR3 DNA, as far as it was read: TGTGCCAGCACCCAAAACTATGGC. The V call is TRBV28, the J call TRBJ1-2; D is ambiguous. The CDR3 goes on 3 residues after the read ends, and that part is filled in from the germline J gene. The CDR3 length is 11 residues. Trimming shortened V by 7 bases and J by 2 bases, and 5 bases separated the two germline ends. Per the germline V gene, CDR1 is MDHEN and CDR2 is SYDVKM.

With regard to this clone: Read coverage stops 3 residues before the CDR3 terminus; the germline J gene supplies the remainder. V usage is TRBV5-1 and J usage is TRBJ1-1; the match to TRBD1 covers 12 bases. This CDR3 is 16 amino acids long. The V and J ends lost 3 bases and 5 bases, in that order; junction bases with no gene match: 8. CDR1 and CDR2 (germline): SGHRS, YFSETQ. CDR3 region: CASSSGTGGFGTEAFF. CDR3 DNA, as far as it was read: TGCGCCAGCAGCTCAGGGACAGGGGGCTTTGGGACTGAA.

Concerning this clone itself: Read coverage stops 3 residues before the CDR3 terminus; the germline J gene supplies the remainder. V usage is TRBV7-2 and J usage is TRBJ2-7; 7 bases are shared with TRBD2. This CDR3 has 14 amino acids. The V and J ends lost 10 bases and 5 bases, in that order; junction bases with no gene match: 14. Germline CDR1 is SGHTA and CDR2 is FQGNSA. This CDR3 is CATSPVGGVHEQYF. The CDR3 bases that were read are TGTGCCACCTCCCCAGTGGGAGGGGTCCACGAG.

Concerning this clone: Read coverage stops 3 residues before the CDR3 terminus; the germline J gene supplies the remainder. The chain combines TRBV19 with TRBJ1-2, with 7 bases that match TRBD1. Germline trimming cut 10 bases from V and 4 bases from J; bases unmatched to any gene: 15. Germline V gene sequence: CDR1 LNHDA, CDR2 SQIVND (reference sequence). This CDR3 has 15 residues. The DNA read from the CDR3 is TGTGCCACATTGGAACAGGGGCTATCCCTCTATGGC. Encoded protein: CATLEQGLSLYG. The full CDR3 sequence reads CATLEQGLSLYGYTF.

Remarks on this clone: The read halts 3 residues ahead of the CDR3 end, with the missing end drawn from the germline J gene. The gene calls are TRBV29-1 and TRBJ1-1, with D unresolved. Germline loops: CDR1 SQVTM, CDR2 ANQGSEA. The CDR3 totals 15 residues. Trimming left V 4 bases short and J 0 bases short, with 15 bases between. CDR3: CSVVVQARMNTEAFF. Incomplete CDR3 DNA: TGCAGCGTTGTGGTGCAGGCGAGAATGAACACTGAA.

Remarks on this clone: Coverage ceases 3 residues before the CDR3 finishes, and the germline J gene fills in the end. V gene TRBV30 combines with J gene TRBJ2-3; 9 bases fit TRBD1. The trim removed 3 bases at V and 0 bases at J, leaving 4 bases unmatched. CDR3 length: 15 amino acids. CDR1 is GTSNPN, CDR2 SVGIG, per germline (reference sequence). CDR3 DNA (partial): TGTGCCTGGAGCCCCGGACAGGGGAGCACAGATACG. It encodes CAWSPGQGSTDT. In full, the CDR3 is CAWSPGQGSTDTQYF.

With regard to this clone: The read is 3 residues too short to cover the CDR3 end, so that end is filled in from the germline J gene. The V and J genes are TRBV19 and TRBJ2-7; TRBD1 matches at 8 bases. The CDR3 totals 14 residues. Per germline, CDR1 LNHDA and CDR2 SQIVND (reference sequence). V lost 10 bases to trimming and J lost 3 bases; unmatched junction nucleotides: 11. CDR3 DNA, as far as it was read: TGTGCCACCTCCTGGACAGGGCAAAACTACGAG. Protein product: CATSWTGQNYE. The CDR3, in full, reads CATSWTGQNYEQYF.

To note about this clone: The CDR3 end falls 3 residues outside the read, so it is completed with the germline J gene. The chain carries TRBV28 and TRBJ1-1; D is uncertain. The germline V gene encodes CDR1 MDHEN and CDR2 SYDVKM. This CDR3 has 11 residues. The CDR3 loop reads CASASKIMAFF. CDR3 DNA, as far as it was read: TGTGCCAGCGCGTCCAAAATAATG.

Comments on this clone: The read finishes 3 residues shy of the CDR3 end, and the germline J gene is used to complete it. The V gene is TRBV5-1, the J gene TRBJ1-1, with D possibly being TRBD1 (5 bases). V was clipped by 2 bases and J by 1 base, with 9 bases between them. There are 14 residues in the CDR3. Germline V gives CDR1 SGHRS, CDR2 YFSETQ. CDR3 DNA (partial): TGCGCCAGCAGCTTAAACCAGGGGAACACTGAA. Translation gives CASSLNQGNTE. In full, the CDR3 is CASSLNQGNTEAFF.

As to this clone: The junction shows a germline mismatch at one end, possibly a read error. The CDR3 extends 3 residues past the end of the read, so its final part is completed from the germline J gene. The chain recombines TRBV4-2 with TRBJ1-2; TRBD1 agrees at 7 bases. The CDR3 runs to 14 residues. CDR1 is LGHNA, CDR2 YNFKEQ, per germline. The CDR3 region is CASSQEDRAYGYTF. The sequenced CDR3 bases are TGCGCCAGCAGCCAAGAAGACAGGGCTTATGGC.

On this clone itself: Read data end 3 residues before the CDR3 end; the end is taken from the germline J gene. The gene calls are TRBV5-1 and TRBJ1-1; 10 bases agree with TRBD1. Germline V lookup: CDR1 SGHRS, CDR2 YFSETQ. CDR3 length: 14 residues. CDR3 DNA (partial): TGCGCCAGCAGCTTGGAGGGACAGGGGCATTTT. Translation: CASSLEGQGHF. The entire CDR3 sequence reads CASSLEGQGHFAFF.

On this clone itself: The read halts 3 residues ahead of the CDR3 end, with the missing end drawn from the germline J gene. This chain uses TRBV5-1 with TRBJ1-4, with D unclear. Germline V gene sequence: CDR1 SGHRS, CDR2 YFSETQ. Trimming pared 5 bases from V and 7 bases from J, leaving 15 bases between. This CDR3 spans 14 amino acids. The sequenced CDR3 bases are TGCGCCAGCAGTTCAGAGGCCCCTCGTGAAAAA. Translation gives CASSSEAPREK. The whole CDR3 sequence reads CASSSEAPREKLFF.

To note about this clone: The DNA ends 3 residues before the CDR3 does, and the rest of the CDR3 is filled in from the germline J gene. The gene calls are TRBV19 and TRBJ1-2, with 7 bases fitting TRBD1. This CDR3 spans 17 amino acids. Germline CDR1 is LNHDA and CDR2 is SQIVND (reference sequence). J lost 7 bases, V lost 4 bases, and 18 bases had no gene match. CDR3 protein: CASSTGLDRAQRRGYTF. The sequenced CDR3 bases are TGTGCCAGTAGTACAGGTCTTGACAGGGCCCAACGTCGTGGC.

The CDR3: CASSLGAGARTDTQYF. The CDR3 DNA, read in part, is TGTGCCAGCAGCTTGGGAGCGGGGGCTCGCACAGATACG. The chain is built from TRBV7-3 and TRBJ2-3; 8 bases are shared with TRBD2. Coverage ceases 3 residues before the CDR3 finishes, and the germline J gene fills in the end. Germline V lookup: CDR1 SGHTA, CDR2 FQGTGA. This CDR3 is 16 amino acids long. The junction had 6 bases not matched to a gene; V was cut back by 3 bases and J by 1 base.

As concerns this clone: The observed sequence ends 3 residues before the CDR3 terminus, with the missing tail filled in from the germline J gene. V and J are TRBV30 and TRBJ2-7; no reliable D call. V was pared by 0 bases and J by 5 bases, with 2 bases between. CDR1 GTSNPN and CDR2 SVGIG come from the germline V gene (reference sequence). The CDR3 is 10 amino acids. The CDR3 region is CAWSVNEQYF. The sequenced CDR3 bases are TGTGCCTGGAGTGTTAACGAG. Full variable domain (missing parts from reference TRBV30 and TRBJ2-7): SQTIHQWPATLVQPVGSPLSLECTVEGTSNPNLYWYRQAAGRGLQLLFYSVGIGQISSEVPQNLSASRPQDRQFILSSKKLLLSDSGFYLCAWSVNEQYFGPGTRLTVT.

Comments on this clone: The CDR3 goes on 3 residues after the read ends, and that part is filled in from the germline J gene. The chain carries TRBV7-2 and TRBJ2-5; a possible D gene is TRBD1 (5 bases). The germline CDR1 and CDR2 sequences are SGHTA and FQGNSA. The CDR3 runs 15 residues. V lost 2 bases and J 2 bases, leaving 12 bases between the germline ends. The CDR3 DNA, read in part, is TGTGCCAGCAGCTTAACTAACAGGATTCAAGAGACC. Residues: CASSLTNRIQET. The complete CDR3 sequence is CASSLTNRIQETQYF.

About this clone itself: The read comes to an end 3 residues before the CDR3 does, leaving the germline J gene to fill in the end. The J gene is TRBJ1-1, the V gene TRBV2, with a possible D match to TRBD1 (6 bases). V was shortened by 5 bases and J by 1 base, with 11 bases between the two germline ends. The CDR3 covers 14 residues. Germline V gene lookup returns CDR1 SNHLY and CDR2 FYNNEI. The CDR3: CASSYRVENTEAFF. The covered CDR3 bases are TGTGCCAGCAGTTACAGGGTTGAGAACACTGAA.

About this clone: The missing CDR3 end, 3 residues past where the read stops, is filled in from the germline J gene. The chain joins TRBV11-2 to TRBJ1-2; TRBD1 is a possible D gene (5 bases). This CDR3 has 13 amino acids. Trimming stripped 2 bases from V and 6 bases from J, with 10 bases between. The germline V gene has CDR1 SGHAT and CDR2 FQNNGV. The DNA read from the CDR3 is TGTGCCAGCAGCTTAAGGTCAGGGCATGGC. This gives the protein CASSLRSGHG. The complete CDR3 reads CASSLRSGHGYTF.

A word on this clone: The CDR3 end falls 3 residues outside the read, so it is completed with the germline J gene. The J gene is TRBJ1-5, the V gene TRBV7-8; 8 positions match TRBD1. CDR1 is SGHVS and CDR2 is FQNEAQ in the germline V gene. The CDR3 totals 16 residues. V lost 6 bases and J lost 1; bases outside the gene matches: 8. CDR3 DNA, as far as it was read: TGTGCCAGCAGGCAAGACAGGGGAAGAAGCAATCAGCCC. The encoded protein is CASRQDRGRSNQP. The full CDR3 protein is CASRQDRGRSNQPQHF.

For this clone: The read gets to within 3 residues of the CDR3 end, and the germline J gene fills in the rest. The chain uses TRBV9 and TRBJ2-3; D is uncertain. The CDR3 length is 11 residues. The V and J ends lost 2 bases and 5 bases respectively, with 3 bases between them. Germline V gene lookup returns CDR1 SGDLS and CDR2 YYNGEE. The sequenced part of the CDR3 DNA is TGTGCCAGCAGCGTTAAAGATACG. The encoded protein is CASSVKDT. The whole CDR3 sequence reads CASSVKDTQYF.

With respect to this clone: The CDR3 end falls 3 residues outside the read, so it is completed with the germline J gene. The chain carries TRBV6-2 or TRBV6-3 and TRBJ2-1; D remains unclear. Trimming stripped 6 bases from V and 3 bases from J, with 12 bases between. This CDR3 region has 14 residues. CDR1 is MNHEY and CDR2 is SVGEGT in the germline V gene. The CDR3 loop reads CASRPYLFYNEQFF. The CDR3 DNA, read in part, is TGTGCCAGCAGACCCTACCTCTTCTACAATGAG.